Below are 17 T cell receptor beta chains sequenced from a single sample in a study of tumor and adjacent non-tumor tissue in lung cancer. TCRbeta libraries were built with three rounds of nested PCR, modified from ARM-PCR. Each CDR3 protein gets one entry after TCRdb re-called the multiplex PCR reads with MiXCR. The sample lists about 90,000 distinct CDR3 sequences; roughly 62% were seen once. No cell sorting was done before RNA was extracted from the tissue. The sample was lung tumor tissue. Receptor source: a man in his 70s with non-small cell lung cancer.

This clonotype appeared a single time. J is TRBJ1-5 and V is TRBV6-1; D is undetermined. Trimming shortened V by 7 bases and J by 3 bases, and 13 bases separated the two germline ends. The CDR3 is 14 residues long. Germline lookup yields CDR1 MNHNS and CDR2 SASEGT. This CDR3 reads CASTVEPYNQPQHF. DNA for the CDR3: TGTGCCAGCACCGTTGAACCTTACAATCAGCCCCAGCATTTT.

The chain employs TRBV11-2 and TRBJ2-7; 9 bases agree with TRBD1. Trimming at V came to 2 bases and at J to 8 bases, leaving 10 bases not matched to a gene. The CDR3 covers 15 residues. Germline V gene lookup returns CDR1 SGHAT and CDR2 FQNNGV. This CDR3 reads CASSLNRGQGNKQYF. CDR3 coding DNA: TGTGCCAGCAGCTTAAATCGGGGACAGGGTAACAAGCAGTACTTC.

Comment on this clonotype: With a much larger clone just one base away, this may be a read error. The chain carries TRBV12-3 or TRBV12-4 and TRBJ1-2, with 9 nucleotides matching TRBD1. The CDR3 spans 15 residues. With V trimmed by 4 bases and J by 0 bases, 3 bases remained unmatched. In DNA form, the CDR3 reads TGTGCCAGCAGTTCGGGACAGGGAACTAACTATGGCTACACCTTC. Residues: CASSSGQGTNYGYTF.

This clonotype has a count of ten or more. The chain carries TRBV20-1 and TRBJ2-7; 15 bases are a match to TRBD2. The V segment lost 3 bases and the J segment 4 bases; nucleotides outside the gene matches: 7. The CDR3 totals 16 residues. Germline-derived CDR1 and CDR2 are DFQATT and SNEGSKA (reference sequence). In DNA, the CDR3 is TGCAGTGCTAGTGGTCGGGGACTAGCGGGGGGTTACGAGCAGTACTTC. Protein: CSASGRGLAGGYEQYF.

J is TRBJ1-5 and V is TRBV6-2 or TRBV6-3, with D perhaps matching TRBD1 (6 bases). CDR3 length equals 12 residues. CDR1 MNHEY and CDR2 SVGEGT come from the germline V gene. V shed 10 bases and J shed 3 bases, with 10 bases lying between them. CDR3 bases: TGTGCCACCCGGACAGACAATCAGCCCCAGCATTTT. Its protein product is CATRTDNQPQHF.

To note about this clonotype: This may be a read error: a much more frequent sequence differs by one nucleotide. This sequence joins TRBV28 and TRBJ2-1, with 8 bases lining up with TRBD2. V lost 6 bases to trimming and J lost 8 bases; unmatched junction nucleotides: 18. The CDR3 is 17 residues long. Germline CDR1 reads MDHEN; CDR2 reads SYDVKM. The CDR3 protein is CASRLPGLVGGPDEQFF. In DNA form, the CDR3 reads TGTGCCAGCAGATTGCCGGGACTAGTGGGAGGGCCCGATGAGCAGTTCTTC.

This clonotype appeared a few times. The chain joins TRBV14 to TRBJ2-5, with 12 bases identical to TRBD2. The CDR3 loop spans 15 amino acids. Per the germline V gene, CDR1 is SGHDN and CDR2 is FVKESK. V was clipped by 4 bases and J by 5 bases; unmatched bases: 5. CDR3 loop: CASSRRTSGAETQYF. Written as DNA, the CDR3 is TGTGCCAGCAGCCGACGGACTAGCGGGGCGGAGACCCAGTACTTC.

This sequence joins TRBV6-1 and TRBJ1-1; TRBD1 might be the D (5 bases). V was pared by 5 bases and J by 6 bases, with 16 bases between. The CDR3 is made up of 14 amino acids. CDR1 is MNHNS, CDR2 SASEGT, per germline. CDR3 sequence (DNA): TGTGCCAGCAGTCAGTTGGGACTCTTCGCTGAAGCTTTCTTT. Amino acids: CASSQLGLFAEAFF.

This clonotype showed up many times. This chain connects TRBV12-3 or TRBV12-4 to TRBJ1-1; 7 positions match TRBD1. The CDR3 has 13 residues. V was clipped by 7 bases and J by 6 bases; unmatched bases: 8. The CDR3 region is CASTRGQTSEAFF. The DNA of the CDR3 is TGTGCCAGCACTCGGGGACAGACTTCTGAAGCTTTCTTT.

Note on this clonotype: A read error may account for a junction end that differs from germline. The V call is TRBV5-1, the J call TRBJ2-5; possibly TRBD1 for D (6 bases). CDR3 length: 15 amino acids. Germline V gene lookup returns CDR1 SGHRS and CDR2 YFSETQ. The CDR3 bases are TGCGCCAGCAACTTGGATTGGACAGAAGGAGAGACCCAGTACTTC. The encoded protein is CASNLDWTEGETQYF.

This clonotype was seen just once. The junction does not match germline at one end; this may be a read error. The chain uses TRBV12-3 or TRBV12-4 and TRBJ1-1; D gene ambiguous. CDR3 length: 12 amino acids. Here the CDR3 DNA reads TGTGCTAGCAGTTCAGAGTGGCCTGAAGCTCTCTTT. It specifies CASSSEWPEALF.

To note about this clonotype: This likely comes from a read error, as the CDR3 has no conserved phenylalanine or tryptophan at its end. No DNA is shown, since the ends of the CDR3 on it are uncertain; the CDR3 is the one TCRdb lists. The chain uses TRBV28 and TRBJ2-1; the table names TRBD1, a call not compared with the DNA. CDR1 is MDHEN and CDR2 is SYDVKM in the germline V gene. Inclusive of both ends, the CDR3 amounts to 12 amino acids. The CDR3 is CANSLITGGRFS.

This sequence joins TRBV28 and TRBJ1-2, with 10 positions matching TRBD1. Germline V gene lookup returns CDR1 MDHEN and CDR2 SYDVKM. This CDR3 region has 18 residues. The junction had 16 bases not matched to a gene; V was cut back by 6 bases and J by 3 bases. The chain's CDR3 is CASRATSETGGADYGYTF. CDR3 DNA sequence: TGTGCCAGCAGAGCCACCTCCGAGACAGGGGGCGCCGACTATGGCTACACCTTC.

The chain combines TRBV11-2 with TRBJ2-1; the match to TRBD2 covers 9 bases. Germline V gene data show CDR1 as SGHAT and CDR2 as FQNNGV. The CDR3 contains 16 residues. With V trimmed by 7 bases and J by 7 bases, 14 bases remained unmatched. The CDR3 DNA reads TGTGCCAGCATCGGGACTAGCTGGGAAGGCTATAATGAGCAGTTCTTC. Encoded protein: CASIGTSWEGYNEQFF.

The V call is TRBV5-1, the J call TRBJ2-3; D is ambiguous. There are 14 residues in the CDR3. Germline CDR1 and CDR2: SGHRS and YFSETQ. V was trimmed by 4 bases and J by 4 bases, leaving 13 bases between them. DNA of the CDR3: TGCGCCAGCAGCCTCCAAGGGATCTCAGATACGCAGTATTTT. This encodes CASSLQGISDTQYF.

About this clonotype itself: The CDR3 does not close with the conserved phenylalanine or tryptophan, likely indicating a read error. In DNA, the CDR3 is TGTGCCACCAGCAGAGTTCAATCCTCCGGGGATGAGCAGTTCTAC. Amino acids: CATSRVQSSGDEQFY. The chain has TRBV15 and TRBJ2-1, with D possibly being TRBD2 (5 bases). V shed 1 base and J shed 8 bases, with 15 bases lying between them. The germline V gene has CDR1 LNHNV and CDR2 YYDKDF (reference sequence). CDR3 length: 15 amino acids.

Concerning this clonotype itself: The CDR3 carries no conserved terminal phenylalanine or tryptophan, so it likely arises from a read error. V usage is TRBV11-1 and J usage is TRBJ2-7; tentatively, D is TRBD1 (6 bases). There are 16 residues in the CDR3. Germline values: CDR1 SGHAT, CDR2 FQDESV (reference sequence). Here the CDR3 DNA reads TGTGCCAGCAGCCCAGGTCGAACCAGGGGCTCCTACAAGCAGTACTTA. Its translation is CASSPGRTRGSYKQYL.